These 30 T cell receptor beta chains originate from one sample sequenced in a study of CD4+ T cells in melanoma. TCRdb's table, derived via immunoSEQ multiplex PCR, lists solely in-frame clones and lacks some. The table records roughly 60,000 clones, more than 60% of them present only once. Sequencing input: tumor tissue. All receptors derive from a human donor with melanoma.

This clone was seen a single time. The V gene is TRBV7-2, the J gene TRBJ2-7, with 7 positions matching TRBD2. V shed 5 bases and J 2 bases; nucleotides not matched to a gene: 6. The CDR3 totals 14 residues. Germline V lookup: CDR1 SGHTA, CDR2 FQGNSA. As DNA, the CDR3 is TGTGCCAGCAGCCCTGGGGGAGGGACCTACGAGCAGTACTTC. Protein sequence: CASSPGGGTYEQYF.

The chain joins TRBV4-2 to TRBJ2-3; D gene unclear. Germline assignment: CDR1 LGHNA and CDR2 YNFKEQ. Trimming left V 4 bases short and J 4 bases short, with 9 bases between. CDR3 length: 13 amino acids. The chain's CDR3 is CASSLGFSDTQYF. The CDR3, as DNA: TGTGCCAGCAGCCTGGGTTTTTCAGATACGCAGTATTTT.

J is TRBJ2-3 and V is TRBV6-5; 8 bases line up with TRBD2. CDR3 size: 15 residues. In germline, CDR1 is MNHEY, CDR2 SVGAGI. J was trimmed by 6 bases and V by 0 bases; bases with no gene match: 5. The CDR3 DNA sequence: TGTGCCAGCAGTTACTCGGCGGGGGGAGGGGATACGCAGTATTTT. This gives the protein CASSYSAGGGDTQYF.

The CDR3 nucleotides are TGCGCCAGCAGCTTGGTACAGGGGGCGCCTAACTATGGCTACACCTTC. It encodes CASSLVQGAPNYGYTF. The genes are TRBV5-1 and TRBJ1-2, with 9 bases identical to TRBD1. From germline, CDR1 is SGHRS and CDR2 YFSETQ. V shed 0 bases and J 0 bases; nucleotides not matched to a gene: 3. This CDR3 contains 16 residues.

V gene TRBV5-1 combines with J gene TRBJ1-1; the match to TRBD1 covers 7 bases. The CDR3 has 17 residues. CDR1 is SGHRS, CDR2 YFSETQ, per germline. V gave up 4 bases and J gave up 0 bases; unmatched junction bases: 12. CDR3 region: CASSPRGTDSMNTEAFF. The CDR3 DNA follows: TGCGCCAGCAGCCCTAGGGGGACAGACTCAATGAACACTGAAGCTTTCTTT.

This chain joins TRBV4-2 and TRBJ2-3; D is possibly TRBD2 (5 bases). This CDR3 has 17 amino acids. V lost 0 bases and J lost 2, with 15 bases in between. Germline values: CDR1 LGHNA, CDR2 YNFKEQ. This chain's CDR3 is CASSQDRASPLTDTQYF. The CDR3 nucleotides read TGTGCCAGCAGCCAAGATAGGGCTAGCCCACTCACAGATACGCAGTATTTT.

At least ten counts were recorded for this clone. The V call is TRBV28, the J call TRBJ1-1; 7 bases are shared with TRBD1. J gave up 0 bases and V 6 bases, and 19 bases lay outside the gene matches. This CDR3 region has 19 residues. From germline, CDR1 is MDHEN and CDR2 SYDVKM. The CDR3 loop is CASRAHPDRAQGLNTEAFF. DNA of the CDR3: TGTGCCAGCAGAGCCCACCCTGACAGGGCTCAGGGATTGAACACTGAAGCTTTCTTT. Using reference TRBV28 and TRBJ1-1 for the parts outside the CDR3, the full variable domain is DVKVTQSSRYLVKRTGEKVFLECVQDMDHENMFWYRQDPGLGLRLIYFSYDVKMKEKGDIPEGYSVSREKKERFSLILESASTNQTSMYLCASRAHPDRAQGLNTEAFFGQGTRLTVV.

This rearrangement joins TRBV30 to TRBJ2-3, with 8 bases matching TRBD2. The CDR3 has 15 amino acids. The V and J ends lost 7 bases and 6 bases, in that order; junction bases with no gene match: 15. Germline CDR1 and CDR2: GTSNPN and SVGIG (reference sequence). The CDR3 protein is CASASGGGRSDTQYF. CDR3 nucleotide sequence: TGTGCCTCCGCCTCTGGCGGGGGGAGGTCCGATACGCAGTATTTT. Full variable domain (rest looked up from reference TRBV30 and TRBJ2-3): SQTIHQWPATLVQPVGSPLSLECTVEGTSNPNLYWYRQAAGRGLQLLFYSVGIGQISSEVPQNLSASRPQDRQFILSSKKLLLSDSGFYLCASASGGGRSDTQYFGPGTRLTVL.

This clone was counted only a few times. This sequence joins TRBV4-1 and TRBJ1-1; D is unclear. The V gene's germline CDR1 is MGHRA and CDR2 YSYEKL. The ends were cut back, 1 base at V and 4 bases at J, with 13 bases in the middle. The length of the CDR3 is 15 residues. This CDR3 is CASSQGPMTGTEAFF. Written as DNA, the CDR3 is TGCGCCAGCAGCCAAGGTCCGATGACTGGCACTGAAGCTTTCTTT.

The V and J genes are TRBV4-1 and TRBJ2-1; maybe TRBD1 (6 bases). Trimming took 1 base from V and 7 from J, leaving 14 bases between them. Germline CDR1 is MGHRA and CDR2 is YSYEKL. The CDR3 has 15 amino acids. CDR3 loop: CASSQARGQKNEQFF. For the CDR3, the DNA is TGCGCCAGCAGCCAAGCCCGAGGACAGAAGAATGAGCAGTTCTTC.

The chain is built from TRBV6-6 and TRBJ1-1; unclear D gene. This CDR3 is built from 13 residues. V dropped 7 bases and J dropped 1 base, with 10 bases sitting between them. Germline CDR1 is MNHNY and CDR2 is SVGAGI (reference sequence). The CDR3 protein is CASTFYGNTEAFF. Here the CDR3 DNA reads TGTGCCAGCACCTTTTATGGGAACACTGAAGCTTTCTTT.

V is TRBV11-2 and J is TRBJ1-1; TRBD1 matches 7 bases. J was trimmed by 4 bases and V by 0 bases; bases with no gene match: 8. In germline, CDR1 is SGHAT, CDR2 FQNNGV. The CDR3 is made up of 16 amino acids. In nucleotides, the CDR3 is TGTGCCAGCAGCTTAGATTTGGGACAGTGGGGCACTGAAGCTTTCTTT. Its protein is CASSLDLGQWGTEAFF.

This clone appeared many times. The gene calls are TRBV4-1 and TRBJ1-5; D is ambiguous. Germline V gene data show CDR1 as MGHRA and CDR2 as YSYEKL. This CDR3 is built from 17 residues. The ends were cut back, 5 bases at V and 0 bases at J, with 17 bases in the middle. The CDR3 is CASSKGVGRNSNQPQHF. DNA of the CDR3: TGCGCCAGCAGCAAGGGTGTTGGGCGGAATAGCAATCAGCCCCAGCATTTT.

The rearrangement joins TRBV9 to TRBJ2-3; D perhaps matches TRBD1 (5 bases). CDR3 length: 15 residues. Trimming cost V 6 bases and J 0 bases, with 14 bases left between them. Germline V gives CDR1 SGDLS, CDR2 YYNGEE. CDR3 DNA sequence: TGTGCCAGCAACATAGAAGGGGTCAGCACAGATACGCAGTATTTT. It codes for CASNIEGVSTDTQYF. The whole variable domain, filled in from reference TRBV9 and TRBJ2-3, reads DSGVTQTPKHLITATGQRVTLRCSPRSGDLSVYWYQQSLDQGLQFLIQYYNGEERAKGNILERFSAQQFPDLHSELNLSSLELGDSALYFCASNIEGVSTDTQYFGPGTRLTVL.

This chain joins TRBV5-1 and TRBJ2-7, with 10 bases identical to TRBD2. With V trimmed by 2 bases and J by 7 bases, 9 bases remained unmatched. This CDR3 has 15 residues. CDR1 is SGHRS and CDR2 is YFSETQ in the germline V gene. The CDR3 bases are TGCGCCAGCAGCTTAAGTCTAGCGGGGGCTCTGGAGCAGTACTTC. Its protein is CASSLSLAGALEQYF. The variable domain in full, with the rest retrieved from reference TRBV5-1 and TRBJ2-7, is KAGVTQTPRYLIKTRGQQVTLSCSPISGHRSVSWYQQTPGQGLQFLFEYFSETQRNKGNFPGRFSGRQFSNSRSEMNVSTLELGDSALYLCASSLSLAGALEQYFGPGTRLTVT.

The chain joins TRBV4-1 to TRBJ1-5, with D unclear. CDR1 MGHRA and CDR2 YSYEKL come from the germline V gene. The V and J ends lost 3 bases and 2 bases respectively, with 20 bases between them. The CDR3 has 18 amino acids. In DNA form, the CDR3 reads TGCGCCAGCAGCCAGGCCCCCCGCCTCACTCGGGGCAATCAGCCCCAGCATTTT. This translates into CASSQAPRLTRGNQPQHF.

This chain connects TRBV28 to TRBJ2-1; D may be TRBD1 (6 bases). There are 15 residues in the CDR3. The germline CDR1 and CDR2 sequences are MDHEN and SYDVKM. Trimming cost V 5 bases and J 5 bases, with 16 bases left between them. The CDR3 DNA sequence: TGTGCCAGCAGTCACCCGGACAGAGCAAACAATGAGCAGTTCTTC. Translation gives CASSHPDRANNEQFF.

With regard to this clone: The same CDR3 arises from other DNA sequences in this sample as well. The chain uses TRBV10-2 and TRBJ2-7, with D perhaps matching TRBD2 (5 bases). The V gene lost 4 bases and the J gene lost 6 bases, with 7 bases spanning the gap. Germline lookup yields CDR1 WSHSY and CDR2 SAAADI. The CDR3 loop spans 11 amino acids. The CDR3 region is CASSAGGEQYF. CDR3 DNA sequence: TGCGCCAGCAGTGCCGGAGGCGAGCAGTACTTC.

V and J are TRBV19 and TRBJ1-1; D not certain. Deletions cut 3 bases from V and 0 bases from J, with 5 bases between. The germline gives CDR1 LNHDA, CDR2 SQIVND (reference sequence). The CDR3 is 13 residues long. CDR3 protein: CASSMIVNTEAFF. CDR3 sequence (DNA): TGTGCCAGTAGTATGATCGTGAACACTGAAGCTTTCTTT.

This clone is labeled as medium-sized. The chain links TRBV7-9 to TRBJ1-2; perhaps TRBD1 as D (5 bases). The CDR3 has 13 amino acids. Germline V lookup: CDR1 SEHNR, CDR2 FQNEAQ (reference sequence). The germline V and J ends were trimmed by 2 bases and 4 bases, with 8 bases remaining between them. CDR3 region: CASSLTGPYGYTF. CDR3 nucleotide sequence: TGTGCCAGCAGCTTAACAGGCCCCTATGGCTACACCTTC.

The chain recombines TRBV5-1 with TRBJ2-3; D remains unclear. This CDR3 has 13 residues. V was trimmed by 4 bases and J by 2 bases, leaving 8 bases between them. CDR1 is SGHRS and CDR2 is YFSETQ in the germline V gene. The CDR3 loop is CASSLHPTDTQYF. Here the CDR3 DNA reads TGCGCCAGCAGCCTCCACCCCACAGATACGCAGTATTTT.

A single count supports this clone. This sequence joins TRBV6-5 and TRBJ2-7; 9 nucleotides agree with TRBD2. Germline CDR1 reads MNHEY; CDR2 reads SVGAGI. Trimming took 0 bases from V and 3 from J; bases not matched to a gene: 3. The CDR3 sequence is 15 residues long. CDR3 protein: CASSYSDSGGYEQYF. CDR3 nucleotides: TGTGCCAGCAGTTACTCGGATAGCGGGGGCTACGAGCAGTACTTC.

In this sample, this clone turned up a few times. The chain links TRBV6-5 to TRBJ1-1; D is possibly TRBD1 (6 bases). V lost 7 bases, J lost 1 base, and 10 bases lay in between. Germline V lookup: CDR1 MNHEY, CDR2 SVGAGI. This CDR3 is built from 13 residues. CDR3 protein: CASIWTENTEAFF. CDR3 in DNA: TGTGCCAGCATCTGGACAGAGAACACTGAAGCTTTCTTT.

This chain joins TRBV5-8 and TRBJ2-7; 7 nucleotides align to TRBD1. The CDR3 sequence is 14 residues long. V shed 1 base and J 12 bases; nucleotides not matched to a gene: 13. Per germline, CDR1 SGHTS and CDR2 YDEGEE. The CDR3 bases are TGTGCCAGCAGCTTGAACCGGGACAGAGGGTGGGGGTACTTC. This codes for CASSLNRDRGWGYF.

The rearrangement uses TRBV7-9 and TRBJ1-2; D remains ambiguous. There are 14 residues in the CDR3. Germline V gene data show CDR1 as SEHNR and CDR2 as FQNEAQ (reference sequence). V was pared by 2 bases and J by 8 bases, with 15 bases between. CDR3 protein: CASSLTPRRGGYTF. The DNA for the CDR3 is TGTGCCAGCAGCTTAACCCCGAGGCGAGGAGGCTACACCTTC. Variable domain in full (rest from reference TRBV7-9 and TRBJ1-2): DTGVSQNPRHKITKRGQNVTFRCDPISEHNRLYWYRQTLGQGPEFLTYFQNEAQLEKSRLLSDRFSAERPKGSFSTLEIQRTEQGDSAMYLCASSLTPRRGGYTFGSGTRLTVV.

This clone was detected once. The chain combines TRBV11-3 with TRBJ1-1; D remains unclear. The CDR3 totals 13 residues. Per the germline V gene, CDR1 is SGHNT and CDR2 is YENEEA. V lost 4 bases and J 1 base, leaving 7 bases between the germline ends. DNA of the CDR3: TGTGCCAGCAGCTCAACGGCGAACACTGAAGCTTTCTTT. Translated: CASSSTANTEAFF.

The V call is TRBV11-3, the J call TRBJ2-1; D is undetermined. V lost 0 bases, J lost 5 bases, and 5 bases lay in between. The CDR3 totals 13 residues. The germline CDR1 and CDR2 sequences are SGHNT and YENEEA. CDR3 amino acids: CASSLDYNNEQFF. For the CDR3, the DNA is TGTGCCAGCAGCTTAGACTATAACAATGAGCAGTTCTTC.

This chain links TRBV7-2 with TRBJ1-6; TRBD1 aligns across 9 bases. This CDR3 has 16 residues. The germline V gene has CDR1 SGHTA and CDR2 FQGNSA. The V gene end was trimmed by 5 bases and the J gene end by 9 bases; junction bases not matched to a gene: 11. CDR3 amino acids: CASSQRQGGRASPLHF. Here the CDR3 DNA reads TGTGCCAGCAGCCAGCGACAGGGGGGTCGTGCTTCACCCCTCCACTTT.

This clone was picked up many times. The chain employs TRBV28 and TRBJ1-2, with D uncertain. The V and J ends lost 4 bases and 5 bases respectively, with 14 bases between them. This CDR3 is built from 14 residues. Looked up from germline, CDR1 is MDHEN and CDR2 is SYDVKM. The CDR3 sequence is CASSSLGGHYGYTF. CDR3 coding DNA: TGTGCCAGCAGTTCCCTTGGAGGCCATTATGGCTACACCTTC.

The rearrangement joins TRBV5-1 to TRBJ1-3, with 7 positions matching TRBD1. V gave up 3 bases and J gave up 0 bases; unmatched junction bases: 9. From germline, CDR1 is SGHRS and CDR2 YFSETQ. The CDR3 is made up of 17 amino acids. CDR3 sequence reads: CASSSRTGLDSGNTIYF. The CDR3 nucleotides are TGCGCCAGCAGCTCTAGGACAGGACTTGACTCTGGAAACACCATATATTTT.